Sequencing of this TCR beta chain was carried out in a study of molecular identifiers for immune sequencing clone quantification. The length of the CDR3 is 12 residues. CDR1 is SGHRS, CDR2 YFSETQ, per germline. TCRdb processed the PCR reads anew with MiXCR; each CDR3 protein has one entry. Among about 60,000 distinct CDR3 sequences, 15% to 20% were seen once, and the ten largest hold approximately 1.6%. As to this clonotype: Its antigen remains unknown. A much bigger clone sits one base away, suggesting this may be a read error.

Broader study findings: Spike-in Jurkat TCR RNA from a single cell reportedly registered among about a million naive cells.

For naive CD8 T cells, sorting used the CD8+CD4-CCR7+CD45RA+ phenotype. The J gene is TRBJ2-7, the V gene TRBV5-1; tentative D call: TRBD2 (5 bases). The sample was naive CD8+ T cells from blood, with Jurkat cell RNA spiked in. Noted subset: FACS-sorted CD8+CD4-CCR7+CD45RA+ naive T cells. The TCR originated in a human donor in good health. Some libraries in this study had Jurkat cell RNA spiked in. The CDR3 region is CASSLREWELYF. DNA of the CDR3: TGCGCCAGCAGCTTAAGGGAATGGGAGCTGTACTTC.